The 9 T cell receptor beta chains given below trace back to one sample, sequenced in a study of T-cell reconstitution after alpha-beta-depleted transplantation in children. The authors prepared the TCRbeta library with unique molecular identifiers. From the PCR reads, TCRdb called clonotypes with MiXCR, one entry per CDR3 protein. The sample lists over 200,000 distinct CDR3 sequences, roughly a tenth occurring once. The sample consisted of PBMCs, taken before TCRalphabeta/CD19-depleted stem cell transplant. The source of these receptors is a child younger than two with acute myeloid leukemia, due to receive a stem cell transplant.

This clonotype was found many times. This chain connects TRBV24-1 to TRBJ2-1; 13 nucleotides line up with TRBD2. CDR3 length equals 15 residues. J gave up 4 bases and V 4 bases, and 0 bases lay outside the gene matches. Germline lookup yields CDR1 KGHDR and CDR2 SFDVKD. The CDR3 is CATSEGLAGYNEQFF. Written as DNA, the CDR3 is TGTGCCACCAGTGAGGGACTAGCGGGATACAATGAGCAGTTCTTC.

Ten or more counts support this clonotype. The chain combines TRBV24-1 with TRBJ1-2; D is ambiguous. The ends were cut back, 6 bases at V and 0 bases at J, with 7 bases in the middle. Germline V CDR1 and CDR2: KGHDR, SFDVKD. The CDR3 is made up of 13 amino acids. The CDR3 loop is CATSLSANYGYTF. The CDR3, as DNA: TGTGCCACCAGTCTTTCGGCTAACTATGGCTACACCTTC.

This clonotype was seen repeatedly, ten times or more. The chain joins TRBV5-1 to TRBJ1-3; D is unclear. The CDR3 length is 16 residues. Germline V gene data show CDR1 as SGHRS and CDR2 as YFSETQ. V lost 4 bases and J 0 bases, leaving 14 bases between the germline ends. Written as DNA, the CDR3 is TGCGCCAGCAGCATCTCGGGCCCGAGCTCTGGAAACACCATATATTTT. It yields the protein CASSISGPSSGNTIYF.

This clonotype showed up many times. This chain links TRBV19 with TRBJ1-1; TRBD1 matches at 7 bases. The CDR3 is 13 residues long. Germline CDR1 is LNHDA and CDR2 is SQIVND (reference sequence). Trimming at V came to 10 bases and at J to 1 base, leaving 6 bases not matched to a gene. CDR3 loop: CATSTGTNTEAFF. DNA of the CDR3: TGTGCCACCTCGACAGGGACGAACACTGAAGCTTTCTTT.

Comments on this clonotype: One end of the junction is discordant with germline, which a read error may explain. The CDR3 spells CASSRTGDSPQEAQYF. CDR3 DNA: TGCGCCAGCAGCCGAACCGGAGACAGCCCTCAAGAGGCCCAGTACTTC. This chain connects TRBV5-1 to TRBJ2-5, with D possibly matching TRBD1 (5 bases). Germline CDR1 SGHRS, CDR2 YFSETQ. This CDR3 is built from 16 residues. The full variable domain, rest sourced from reference TRBV5-1 and TRBJ2-5, is KAGVTQTPRYLIKTRGQQVTLSCSPISGHRSVSWYQQTPGQGLQFLFEYFSETQRNKGNFPGRFSGRQFSNSRSEMNVSTLELGDSALYLCASSRTGDSPQEAQYFGPGTRLLVL.

This clonotype was counted at least ten times. This chain uses TRBV20-1 with TRBJ1-1; D might be TRBD1 (6 bases). The CDR3 has 14 amino acids. Germline assignment: CDR1 DFQATT and CDR2 SNEGSKA (reference sequence). With 1 base removed from V and 3 bases from J, the gap between germline ends came to 12 bases. Here the CDR3 reads CSARVPGADTEAFF. The DNA for the CDR3 is TGCAGTGCTAGAGTACCAGGGGCGGACACTGAAGCTTTCTTT.

At least ten counts were recorded for this clonotype. The chain recombines TRBV20-1 with TRBJ2-1, with 10 bases matching TRBD2. J lost 10 bases, V lost 5 bases, and 8 bases had no gene match. CDR3 size: 13 residues. The germline CDR1 and CDR2 sequences are DFQATT and SNEGSKA (reference sequence). The CDR3 reads CSADTGTSEEQFF. The CDR3 nucleotides read TGCAGTGCTGATACCGGGACTAGCGAAGAGCAGTTCTTC.

This clonotype came up many times. J is TRBJ2-3 and V is TRBV4-2; 8 bases are shared with TRBD2. The CDR3 runs 15 residues. The trim removed 4 bases at V and 2 bases at J, leaving 5 bases unmatched. Germline assignment: CDR1 LGHNA and CDR2 YNFKEQ. CDR3: CASSLSGGPTDTQYF. The CDR3 nucleotides read TGTGCCAGCAGCCTGAGCGGGGGACCCACAGATACGCAGTATTTT.

This clonotype came up once. CDR3 in amino acids: CASRVGTGNGYTF. The CDR3 DNA reads as TGTGCCAGCAGGGTCGGGACAGGGAATGGCTACACCTTC. This rearrangement joins TRBV6-6 to TRBJ1-2; TRBD1 matches 9 bases. The V gene's germline CDR1 is MNHNY and CDR2 SVGAGI (reference sequence). This CDR3 has 13 residues. The junction had 5 bases not matched to a gene; V was cut back by 6 bases and J by 6 bases.